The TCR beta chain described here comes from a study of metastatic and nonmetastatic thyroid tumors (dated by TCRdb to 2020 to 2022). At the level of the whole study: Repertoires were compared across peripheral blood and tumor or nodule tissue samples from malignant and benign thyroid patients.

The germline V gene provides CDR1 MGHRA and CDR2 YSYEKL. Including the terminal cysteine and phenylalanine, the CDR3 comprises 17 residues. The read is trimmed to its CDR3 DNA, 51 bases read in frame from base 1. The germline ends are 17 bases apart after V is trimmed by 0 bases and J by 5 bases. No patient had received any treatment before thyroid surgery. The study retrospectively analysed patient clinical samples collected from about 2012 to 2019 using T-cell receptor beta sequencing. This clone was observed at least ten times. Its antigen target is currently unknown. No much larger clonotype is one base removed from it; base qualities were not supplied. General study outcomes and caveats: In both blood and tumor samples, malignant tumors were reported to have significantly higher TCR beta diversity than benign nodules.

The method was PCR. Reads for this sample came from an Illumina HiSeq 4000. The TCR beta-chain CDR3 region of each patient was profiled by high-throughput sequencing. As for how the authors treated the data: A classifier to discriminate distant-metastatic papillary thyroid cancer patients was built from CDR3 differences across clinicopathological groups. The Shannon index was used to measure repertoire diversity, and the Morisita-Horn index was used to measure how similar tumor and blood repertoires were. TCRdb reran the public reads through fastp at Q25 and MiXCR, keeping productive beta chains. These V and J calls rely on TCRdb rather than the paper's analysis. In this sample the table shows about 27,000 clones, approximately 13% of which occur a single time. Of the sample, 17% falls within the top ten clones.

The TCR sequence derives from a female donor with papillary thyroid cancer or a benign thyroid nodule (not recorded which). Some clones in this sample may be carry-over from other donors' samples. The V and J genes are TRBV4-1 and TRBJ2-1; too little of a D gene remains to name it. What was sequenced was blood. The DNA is TGCGCCAGCAGCCAAGAATGGCAAGATCCCTTCAACAATGAGCAGTTCTTC. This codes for CASSQEWQDPFNNEQFF.